This T cell receptor beta chain was sequenced during a study of shared clonotypes between healthy human individuals. Study-wide points: Sequencing depth was expected to affect clonotype sharing among donors.

Comment on this clone: Its cognate antigen is unknown.

Profiled with immunoSEQ multiplex PCR; TCRdb holds only in-frame clones, not every one. The sample lists about 1,500,000 clones, roughly 95% seen once, with over 1% in the top ten. This TCR came from a man aged 30 to 39 in good health. Sequencing was carried out using naive CD4+ T cells sorted from blood. Specified subset: CD45RA+ positively selected.

CDR3 nucleotides: TGCGCCAGCAGCCCCTGGGGGGGCGAGCAGTACTTC. Amino acids: CASSPWGGEQYF. V and J are TRBV4-1 and TRBJ2-7; 7 positions agree with TRBD2. CDR3 length: 12 residues. Germline CDR1 is MGHRA and CDR2 is YSYEKL. The V segment lost 4 bases and the J segment 6 bases; nucleotides outside the gene matches: 3.